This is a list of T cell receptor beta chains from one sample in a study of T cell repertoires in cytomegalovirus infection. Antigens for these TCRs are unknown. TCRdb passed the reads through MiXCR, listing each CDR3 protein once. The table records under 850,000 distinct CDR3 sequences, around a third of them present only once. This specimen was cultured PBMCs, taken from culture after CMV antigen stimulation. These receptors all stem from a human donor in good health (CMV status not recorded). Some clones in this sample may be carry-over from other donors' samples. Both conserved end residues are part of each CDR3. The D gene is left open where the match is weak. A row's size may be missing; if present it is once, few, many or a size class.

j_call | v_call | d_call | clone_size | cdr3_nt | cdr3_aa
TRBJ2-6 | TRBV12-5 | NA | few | TGTGCTAGTAATGAAGGGGGGGCTGGGGCCAACGTCCTGACTTTC | CASNEGGAGANVLTF
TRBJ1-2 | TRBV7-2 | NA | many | TGTGCCAGCAGCACCCACGGCGGGGGCCCTGGATACACCTTC | CASSTHGGGPGYTF
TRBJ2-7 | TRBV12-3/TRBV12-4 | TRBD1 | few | TGTGCCAGCAGTTTGGACAGGGCGGACGAGCAGTACTTC | CASSLDRADEQYF
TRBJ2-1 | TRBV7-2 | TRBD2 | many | TGTGCCAGCAGCTCTCGTCCCGGGACTAGCGGGAGGACGCAGTTCTTC | CASSSRPGTSGRTQFF
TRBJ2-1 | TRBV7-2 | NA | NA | TGTGCCAGCAGCTTAGCGCGGGGTGGGCAGTTCTTC | CASSLARGGQFF
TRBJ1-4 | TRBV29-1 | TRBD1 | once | TGCAGCGTGGGACAGGGAGGTGAAAAACTGTTTTTT | CSVGQGGEKLFF
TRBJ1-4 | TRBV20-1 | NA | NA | TGCAGTGCTAGTCCAGGAACTAATGAAAAACTGTTTTTT | CSASPGTNEKLFF
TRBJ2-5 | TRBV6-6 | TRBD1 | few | TGTGCCAGCAGCCAGGGGGCCGCAAAAGAGACCCAGTACTTC | CASSQGAAKETQYF
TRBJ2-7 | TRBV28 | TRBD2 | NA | TGTGCCAGCAGTTCCTTAACTAGCGGGAGCATAAACGAGCAGTACTTC | CASSSLTSGSINEQYF
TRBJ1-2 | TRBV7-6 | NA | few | TGTGCCAGCAGCTTACTTAACTATGGCTACACCTTC | CASSLLNYGYTF
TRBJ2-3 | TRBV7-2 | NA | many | TGTGCCAGCAGCTTAGAAGTCAGTTCCACAGATACGCAGTATTTT | CASSLEVSSTDTQYF
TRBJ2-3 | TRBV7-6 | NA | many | TGTGCCAGCAGCCCCGACTATAGCACAGATACGCAGTATTTT | CASSPDYSTDTQYF
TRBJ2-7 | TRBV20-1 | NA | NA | TGCAGTGCTAGAGAAACAGGGTTCGCCTACGAGCAGTACTTC | CSARETGFAYEQYF
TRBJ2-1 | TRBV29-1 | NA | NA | TGCAGCGTGCCGAAGGGGGGGTCCTACAATGAGCAGTTCTTC | CSVPKGGSYNEQFF
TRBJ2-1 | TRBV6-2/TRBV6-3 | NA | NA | TGTGCCAGCAGCCATAGGACTTCCCAATCCTACAATGAGCAGTTCTTC | CASSHRTSQSYNEQFF
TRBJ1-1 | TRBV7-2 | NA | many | TGTGCCAGCAGCGCAGCCCGGGACACTGAAGCTTTCTTT | CASSAARDTEAFF
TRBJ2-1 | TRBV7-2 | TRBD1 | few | TGTGCCAGCAGCTTAGTAGGACAGGGGGCTAGGCAGTTCTTC | CASSLVGQGARQFF
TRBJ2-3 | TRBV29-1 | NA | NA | TGCAGCGTTGATAGCGGCACAGATACGCAGTATTTT | CSVDSGTDTQYF
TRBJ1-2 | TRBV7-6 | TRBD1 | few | TGTGCCAGCAGCGCAGGGGGCGTAAGTGGCTACACCTTC | CASSAGGVSGYTF
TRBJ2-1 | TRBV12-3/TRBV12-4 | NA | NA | TGTGCCAGCAGTTTTCCCCATCGGGGCCCCAATGAGCAGTTCTTC | CASSFPHRGPNEQFF
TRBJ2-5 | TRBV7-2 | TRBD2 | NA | TGTGCCAGCAGCTTGGGTAGCGGGAGTGAGACCCAGTACTTC | CASSLGSGSETQYF
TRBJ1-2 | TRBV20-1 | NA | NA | TGCAGTGCTATCGGGTCCTCTTATGGCTACACCTTC | CSAIGSSYGYTF
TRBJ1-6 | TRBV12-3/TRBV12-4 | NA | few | TGTGCCAGCAGTTCGGGGGATTACTATAATTCACCCCTCCACTTT | CASSSGDYYNSPLHF
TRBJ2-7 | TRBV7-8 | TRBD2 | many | TGTGCCAGCAGCGTTGGTCTAGCGGCCGTCGAGCAGTACTTC | CASSVGLAAVEQYF
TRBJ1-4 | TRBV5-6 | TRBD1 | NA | TGTGCCAGCAGCCTCAGGGGGCGCTTTGAAAAACTGTTTTTT | CASSLRGRFEKLFF
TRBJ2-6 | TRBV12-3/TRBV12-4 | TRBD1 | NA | TGTGCCAGCAGTTTTGGCGTCCCGGGACAGCCCTATTCCCTCTCTGGGGCCAACGTCCTGACTTTC | CASSFGVPGQPYSLSGANVLTF
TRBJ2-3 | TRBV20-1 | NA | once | TGCAGTGCTACTGTTGGGGGCTTGTTCACAGATACGCAGTATTTT | CSATVGGLFTDTQYF
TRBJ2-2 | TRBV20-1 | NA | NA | TGCAGTGCTAGACGGTACACCGGGGAGCTGTTTTTT | CSARRYTGELFF
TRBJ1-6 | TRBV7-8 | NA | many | TGTGCCAGCAGCTTGAAAGGGGACCTATATAATTCACCCCTCCACTTT | CASSLKGDLYNSPLHF
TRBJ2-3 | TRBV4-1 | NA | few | TGCGCCAGCAGCCAAGGGGGCCGGAGGGTCCTCACAGATACGCAGTATTTT | CASSQGGRRVLTDTQYF
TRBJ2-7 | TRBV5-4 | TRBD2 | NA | TGTGCCAGCAGCTTTAACGCGGGAGACTACGAGCAGTACTTC | CASSFNAGDYEQYF
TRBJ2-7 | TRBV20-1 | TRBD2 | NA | TGCAGTGCCTCGCCCGGACTAGCGGGGGCAGTGGGCGAGCAGTACTTC | CSASPGLAGAVGEQYF
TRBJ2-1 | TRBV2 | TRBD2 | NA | TGTGCCAGCAGTGACCCAGCGGGGGCTAACAATGAGCAGTTCTTC | CASSDPAGANNEQFF
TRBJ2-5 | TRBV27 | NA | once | TGTGCCAGCAGTTTATCGATGGCCGTCCGGGAGACCCAGTACTTC | CASSLSMAVRETQYF
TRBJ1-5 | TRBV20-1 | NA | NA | TGCAGTGCTCTCGGAGCGGGGAGCAATCAGCCCCAGCATTTT | CSALGAGSNQPQHF
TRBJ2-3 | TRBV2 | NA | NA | TGTGCCAGCAGCGTCATTAGCCGAGATACGCAGTATTTT | CASSVISRDTQYF
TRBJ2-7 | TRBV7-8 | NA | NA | TGTGCCAGCAGCTTACTCGGGCCTAGACCCTACGAGCAGTACTTC | CASSLLGPRPYEQYF
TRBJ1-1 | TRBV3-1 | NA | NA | TGTGCCAGCAGCCCTACAGGGTTGAGCACTGAAGCTTTCTTT | CASSPTGLSTEAFF
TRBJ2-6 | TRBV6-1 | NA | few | TGTGCCAGCCCGACCTCTGGGGCCAACGTCCTGACTTTC | CASPTSGANVLTF
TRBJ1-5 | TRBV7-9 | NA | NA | TGTGCCAGAGGACTCTACGGCAATCAGCCCCAGCATTTT | CARGLYGNQPQHF
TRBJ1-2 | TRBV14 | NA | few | TGTGCCAGCAGCCAAGTGGGCAGAGGGACTCATGGCTACACCTTC | CASSQVGRGTHGYTF